One sample yielded the 17 T cell receptor beta chains listed below, sequenced in a study of blood T cell repertoires in COVID-19. The table came from immunoSEQ multiplex PCR; TCRdb's copy has only in-frame clones and leaves some out. The table has about 81,000 clones, around 80% seen once. Sequenced input: peripheral blood. The receptors originated from a human donor in a cohort sampled during active COVID-19.

V is TRBV6-6 and J is TRBJ2-1; 9 nucleotides match TRBD2. The CDR3 covers 17 residues. In germline, CDR1 is MNHNY, CDR2 SVGAGI (reference sequence). The V and J ends lost 5 bases and 4 bases, in that order; junction bases with no gene match: 12. Written as DNA, the CDR3 is TGTGCCAGCAGTCGTACGGGGTCTAGCGGGGCTTACAATGAGCAGTTCTTC. It is translated as CASSRTGSSGAYNEQFF.

The chain employs TRBV28 and TRBJ2-3; tentative D call: TRBD1 (5 bases). V lost 7 bases to trimming and J lost 2 bases, with 16 bases between them. Germline CDR1 MDHEN, CDR2 SYDVKM. CDR3 length equals 15 residues. The CDR3 coding sequence is TGTGCCAGCACCCAAAGGCAGGGCCCCACAGATACGCAGTATTTT. It encodes CASTQRQGPTDTQYF.

The CDR3 is CASSLDRGEKLFF. CDR3 DNA sequence: TGTGCCAGCAGCTTAGATCGGGGGGAAAAACTGTTTTTT. This chain uses TRBV11-2 with TRBJ1-4, with D perhaps matching TRBD1 (5 bases). The CDR3 covers 13 residues. V was pared by 0 bases and J by 8 bases, with 7 bases between. Germline CDR1 and CDR2: SGHAT and FQNNGV. Based on the CDR3 plus reference TRBV11-2 and TRBJ1-4, the full variable domain is EAGVAQSPRYKIIEKRQSVAFWCNPISGHATLYWYQQILGQGPKLLIQFQNNGVVDDSQLPKDRFSAERLKGVDSTLKIQPAKLEDSAVYLCASSLDRGEKLFFGSGTQLSVL.

The J gene is TRBJ2-7, the V gene TRBV2, with 7 bases identical to TRBD1. CDR1 is SNHLY, CDR2 FYNNEI, per germline. The CDR3 length is 16 residues. After removal of 0 bases from V and 0 bases from J, the junction contained 5 bases not matched to a gene. The CDR3 bases are TGTGCCAGCAGTGAAGCAGGTTCAGGGGGCTCCTACGAGCAGTACTTC. Its translation: CASSEAGSGGSYEQYF.

The chain uses TRBV27 and TRBJ1-2; D is possibly TRBD1 (5 bases). This CDR3 is built from 12 residues. CDR1 is MNHEY, CDR2 SMNVEV, per germline (reference sequence). Trimming took 6 bases from V and 8 from J, leaving 13 bases between them. CDR3 nucleotides: TGTGCCAGCAGCCGTGGGGGAGGCGGCTACACCTTC. This encodes CASSRGGGGYTF.

The CDR3 sequence: CATGQGAFTEAFF. CDR3 nucleotide sequence: TGTGCTACTGGACAGGGGGCTTTTACTGAAGCTTTCTTT. The chain has TRBV25-1 and TRBJ1-1; 11 bases fit TRBD1. The CDR3 has 13 residues. Germline loops: CDR1 MGHDK, CDR2 SYGVNS.

The V and J genes are TRBV28 and TRBJ1-3, with 7 nucleotides matching TRBD1. The germline gives CDR1 MDHEN, CDR2 SYDVKM. Losses at the gene ends were 3 bases for V and 6 bases for J; bases not matched to a gene: 8. This CDR3 has 15 residues. The CDR3 reads CASSFLGQEKNTIYF. The CDR3 region has the DNA TGTGCCAGCAGTTTCCTAGGACAGGAGAAAAACACCATATATTTT.

This rearrangement joins TRBV5-8 to TRBJ1-5; D is uncertain. Trimming removed 0 bases from V and 5 bases from J, with 9 bases in between. Germline-derived CDR1 and CDR2 are SGHTS and YDEGEE. This CDR3 region has 14 residues. The CDR3: CASSLGRSDQPQHF. CDR3 nucleotide sequence: TGTGCCAGCAGCTTGGGGCGGTCAGATCAGCCCCAGCATTTT.

This clone has just a few counts. This chain joins TRBV21-1 and TRBJ2-3; the table's D call, TRBD2, has no DNA check behind it. TRBV21-1 is marked as a pseudogene. CDR3 length: 14 residues. Here the CDR3 reads CASSNGGRRDTQYF. As DNA, the CDR3 is TGTGCCAGCAGCAACGGGGGGCGTAGAGATACGCAGTATTTT.

The V gene is TRBV4-2, the J gene TRBJ2-7; D is undetermined. Germline V gene data show CDR1 as LGHNA and CDR2 as YNFKEQ. The CDR3 runs to 13 residues. Trimming cost V 0 bases and J 7 bases, with 10 bases left between them. CDR3 nucleotides: TGTGCCAGCAGCCAAGAAGCAGGATCGGAGCAGTACTTC. This sequence encodes CASSQEAGSEQYF.

The J gene is TRBJ1-2, the V gene TRBV5-1; TRBD1 agrees at 9 bases. The junction had 9 bases not matched to a gene; V was cut back by 4 bases and J by 5 bases. Germline V gene lookup returns CDR1 SGHRS and CDR2 YFSETQ. The CDR3 totals 15 residues. The CDR3 coding sequence is TGCGCCAGCAGCCAGGGACAGGGCTCGAGATATGGCTACACCTTC. Its translation: CASSQGQGSRYGYTF. The full variable domain, with the rest looked up from reference TRBV5-1 and TRBJ1-2, is KAGVTQTPRYLIKTRGQQVTLSCSPISGHRSVSWYQQTPGQGLQFLFEYFSETQRNKGNFPGRFSGRQFSNSRSEMNVSTLELGDSALYLCASSQGQGSRYGYTFGSGTRLTVV.

CDR3 nucleotides: TGTGCCAGCAGCGCGACAGGGGTGGGCACTGAAGCTTTCTTT. It yields the protein CASSATGVGTEAFF. The chain employs TRBV9 and TRBJ1-1; 8 positions agree with TRBD1. Germline V CDR1 and CDR2: SGDLS, YYNGEE. The CDR3 totals 14 residues. J lost 4 bases, V lost 3 bases, and 5 bases had no gene match.

CDR3 residues: CASSPKNTGELFF. The CDR3 DNA is TGTGCCAGCAGCCCCAAGAACACCGGGGAGCTGTTTTTT. V gene TRBV7-9 combines with J gene TRBJ2-2; D is unresolved. Germline CDR1 SEHNR, CDR2 FQNEAQ (reference sequence). V was cut by 5 bases and J by 1 base, with 5 bases left in between. The CDR3 length is 13 residues. The entire variable domain, with the rest obtained from reference TRBV7-9 and TRBJ2-2, is as follows: DTGVSQNPRHKITKRGQNVTFRCDPISEHNRLYWYRQTLGQGPEFLTYFQNEAQLEKSRLLSDRFSAERPKGSFSTLEIQRTEQGDSAMYLCASSPKNTGELFFGEGSRLTVL.

Written as DNA, the CDR3 is TGTGCCTCGACTAAGGGGGCCGGGGCCAAAAACATTCAGTACTTC. This gives the protein CASTKGAGAKNIQYF. The rearrangement uses TRBV30 and TRBJ2-4; 7 bases line up with TRBD1. CDR3 size: 15 residues. The ends lost 7 bases at V and 1 base at J; junction bases unmatched: 10. Germline V gene sequence: CDR1 GTSNPN, CDR2 SVGIG (reference sequence).

A few counts support this clone. The chain recombines TRBV5-1 with TRBJ2-2; D is unresolved. V lost 1 base and J lost 1, with 8 bases in between. Looked up from germline, CDR1 is SGHRS and CDR2 is YFSETQ. CDR3 size: 15 residues. CDR3 in amino acids: CASSLNRGNTGELFF. In nucleotides, the CDR3 is TGCGCCAGCAGCTTGAATCGCGGGAACACCGGGGAGCTGTTTTTT.

V usage is TRBV11-2 and J usage is TRBJ2-3; 11 bases align to TRBD1. Germline V gene sequence: CDR1 SGHAT, CDR2 FQNNGV. The CDR3 spans 17 residues. The V gene end was trimmed by 3 bases and the J gene end by 3 bases; junction bases not matched to a gene: 8. This chain's CDR3 is CASSFRFRDRGTDTQYF. The CDR3 DNA follows: TGTGCCAGCAGCTTTCGGTTCCGGGACAGGGGGACAGATACGCAGTATTTT.

This clone was seen a single time. In DNA form, the CDR3 reads TGTGCCAGCAGTGAGGACCCTAACGCGGGTCAGCCCCAGCATTTT. This sequence encodes CASSEDPNAGQPQHF. The chain joins TRBV6-6 to TRBJ1-5; D is unresolved. CDR3 size: 15 residues. Germline CDR1 MNHNY, CDR2 SVGAGI (reference sequence). With 5 bases removed from V and 6 bases from J, the gap between germline ends came to 17 bases.